What follows describes a single T cell receptor (beta chain). These data come from a study of blood T cell repertoires in COVID-19. Overall study context: Donors in the United States, Italy and Spain gave samples during acute or convalescent COVID-19.

Trimming left V 6 bases short and J 6 bases short, with 11 bases between. CDR3 size: 12 residues. Germline loops: CDR1 KGHSH, CDR2 LQKENI. Clones were sequenced by immunoSEQ multiplex PCR, and TCRdb holds only the in-frame ones, with some missing. Here the sample spans roughly 280,000 clones, approximately 88% being singletons. The origin of this receptor is a man aged 45-60 years with acute or convalescent COVID-19. The sample comprised peripheral blood. The rearrangement links TRBV18 to TRBJ1-1; D possibly corresponds to TRBD1 (6 bases). CDR3 sequence reads: CASSQTGSEAFF. CDR3 coding DNA: TGTGCCAGCTCCCAAACAGGGTCTGAAGCTTTCTTT.